This T cell receptor (beta chain) is drawn from a study of graft-versus-host responses after intestinal transplantation. Intraepithelial and lamina propria lymphocytes were isolated from graft specimens. This CDR3 is built from 14 residues. The germline V gene has CDR1 SGHVS and CDR2 FNYEAQ. The V end lost 1 base, the J end lost 1 base, and 7 bases lay between the germline ends. Only in-frame clones appear in the TCRdb table, and some are missing; sequencing was by immunoSEQ multiplex PCR. Here the sample spans around 4,800 clones, 65% to 80% being singletons. The sequence derives from a human patient who received an intestinal transplant, so some T cells may come from the graft donor. Sequencing used ileum tissue, obtained 127 days after intestinal transplantation. The rearrangement uses TRBV7-6 and TRBJ1-1; D is unclear. The CDR3 here is CASSLGVGNTEAFF. For the CDR3, the DNA is TGTGCCAGCAGCTTAGGTGTGGGGAACACTGAAGCTTTCTTT.